Reported below is one T cell receptor beta chain. The data originate from a study of T-cell memory formation after mild COVID-19. After 5'RACE with constant-segment primers, TCR alpha and TCR beta cDNA libraries carrying sample barcodes and UMIs were obtained. TCRdb independently ran MiXCR on the 5' RACE reads; one entry per CDR3 protein. The sample lists hundreds of thousands of distinct CDR3 sequences, about a fifth occurring once. This CDR3 has 15 residues. The germline CDR1 and CDR2 sequences are MNHEY and SMNVEV (reference sequence). V gave up 3 bases and J gave up 5 bases, with 16 bases separating them.

The chain couples TRBV27 to TRBJ1-1, with TRBD1 as a possible D gene (6 bases). This TCR was recovered from an adult woman who had mild COVID-19 (a few samples of this study predate the infection). Cell type and time point are not known. Specimen: PBMCs or a T cell subset sorted from them (not recorded which). The CDR3 reads CASSLGPTGLTEAFF. Written as DNA, the CDR3 is TGTGCCAGCAGTTTGGGACCTACAGGGTTAACTGAAGCTTTCTTT.